The text below deals with one TCR beta chain. Its antigen is undetermined. The entry originates in a study of T cell responses to AZD1222 COVID-19 vaccine. Findings and caveats of the study: Spike-specific TCR breadth and depth both grew after two AZD1222 doses. CD4 TCRs linked to vaccination spanned spike, dominating at 160-218 and 743-854.

The assay was immunoSEQ multiplex PCR, and TCRdb's table has in-frame clones only and misses some. The sample contains around 85,000 clones, roughly nine tenths of which appear only once. The CDR3 has 16 residues. V trimming: 4 bases; J trimming: 3 bases; junction bases outside the gene matches: 7. Germline V lookup: CDR1 SGHTA, CDR2 FQGNSA. Pooled in the analysis were second doses at about 4 or about 12 weeks. The chain recombines TRBV7-2 with TRBJ2-7; 12 nucleotides line up with TRBD1. This sequence originates from an adult who received the AZD1222 COVID-19 vaccine. This specimen consisted of peripheral blood, obtained 28 days after the second AZD1222 dose. The CDR3 here is CASSSGQGALHYEQYF. CDR3 DNA sequence: TGTGCCAGCAGCTCGGGACAGGGGGCCCTTCACTACGAGCAGTACTTC.